Below, 26 T cell receptor beta chains from the same sample are listed, as sequenced in a study of blood T cell repertoires in COVID-19. Clones were sequenced by immunoSEQ multiplex PCR, and TCRdb holds only the in-frame ones, with some missing. This table has 300,000 to 450,000 clones, 70% to 90% appearing once. Sequences were obtained from peripheral blood. These receptors originate from a woman aged 25-40 years with COVID-19, enrolled during active disease.

This clone was seen only once. The chain employs TRBV24-1 and TRBJ1-5; 10 nucleotides align to TRBD1. V was clipped by 4 bases and J by 4 bases; unmatched bases: 6. The length of the CDR3 is 16 residues. The germline V gene has CDR1 KGHDR and CDR2 SFDVKD. The CDR3 loop reads CATSEAGQGKNQPQHF. In DNA, the CDR3 is TGTGCCACCAGTGAGGCGGGACAGGGGAAGAATCAGCCCCAGCATTTT.

As for this clone: In the same sample, other DNA sequences code for this CDR3. The chain couples TRBV5-4 to TRBJ1-2; D unclear. This CDR3 is built from 13 residues. Germline CDR1 is SGHNT and CDR2 is YYREEE (reference sequence). V was cut by 2 bases and J by 2 bases, with 7 bases left in between. The CDR3 bases are TGTGCCAGCAGCTTCGGGGAAAACTATGGCTACACCTTC. Translating it yields CASSFGENYGYTF.

This clone was counted once. The chain is built from TRBV4-1 and TRBJ2-7, with D maybe TRBD2 (6 bases). Deletions cut 1 base from V and 6 bases from J, with 16 bases between. The CDR3 loop spans 15 amino acids. CDR1 MGHRA and CDR2 YSYEKL come from the germline V gene. CDR3 in DNA: TGCGCCAGCAGCCAAGTCTTGGAGGAGGGGACCGAGCAGTACTTC. Encoded protein: CASSQVLEEGTEQYF.

The genes are TRBV5-1 and TRBJ2-7; 10 positions match TRBD1. The CDR3 extends over 16 amino acids. Germline loops: CDR1 SGHRS, CDR2 YFSETQ. Germline trimming cut 2 bases from V and 5 bases from J; bases unmatched to any gene: 10. The CDR3 protein is CASSLKRTGGSDEQYF. For the CDR3, the DNA is TGCGCCAGCAGCTTAAAACGGACAGGGGGGTCGGACGAGCAGTACTTC.

The V call is TRBV4-2, the J call TRBJ2-7; D is perhaps TRBD2 (6 bases). This CDR3 spans 15 amino acids. The V gene's germline CDR1 is LGHNA and CDR2 YNFKEQ. V was cut by 4 bases and J by 2 bases, with 15 bases left in between. The CDR3, as DNA: TGTGCCAGCAGCCCATTCCGGGACTCTCCCTACGAGCAGTACTTC. This gives the protein CASSPFRDSPYEQYF.

This clone was observed once. J is TRBJ2-5 and V is TRBV18, with D unresolved. Deletions cut 4 bases from V and 5 bases from J, with 8 bases between. Germline CDR1 KGHSH, CDR2 LQKENI. This CDR3 is built from 12 residues. The CDR3 DNA follows: TGTGCCAGCTCACTCAGTATGGAGACCCAGTACTTC. This encodes CASSLSMETQYF.

This clone is a singleton in its sample. The V gene is TRBV5-4, the J gene TRBJ2-3; TRBD2 is a possible D gene (6 bases). Germline V CDR1 and CDR2: SGHNT, YYREEE (reference sequence). Trimming stripped 5 bases from V and 3 bases from J, with 19 bases between. The CDR3 is 16 amino acids. DNA for the CDR3: TGTGCCAGCAGTCCGACTAGGGATTTACGGACAGATACGCAGTATTTT. As protein: CASSPTRDLRTDTQYF.

V is TRBV5-1 and J is TRBJ1-2, with D maybe TRBD1 (5 bases). CDR1 is SGHRS, CDR2 YFSETQ, per germline. With 4 bases removed from V and 3 bases from J, the gap between germline ends came to 13 bases. This CDR3 is 14 amino acids long. The CDR3 DNA is TGCGCCAGCAGCCCTGAGGGACTGGACTATGGCTACACCTTC. Protein product: CASSPEGLDYGYTF.

The rearrangement joins TRBV5-5 to TRBJ2-1; D is perhaps TRBD2 (6 bases). Per germline, CDR1 SGHKS and CDR2 YYEKEE (reference sequence). This CDR3 has 15 residues. The V gene lost 1 base and the J gene lost 5 bases, with 13 bases spanning the gap. The CDR3 bases are TGTGCCAGCAGCTTGAATCCTAGCGCCAACAATGAGCAGTTCTTC. It codes for CASSLNPSANNEQFF.

This chain links TRBV4-1 with TRBJ2-1, with D possibly TRBD1 on 5 matching bases. Trimming left V 5 bases short and J 9 bases short, with 14 bases between. This CDR3 region has 13 residues. From germline, CDR1 is MGHRA and CDR2 YSYEKL. CDR3 DNA: TGCGCCAGCAGCACGCGACAGTCCGCTGAGCAGTTCTTC. It encodes CASSTRQSAEQFF.

This clone was counted once. The rearrangement uses TRBV4-1 and TRBJ2-3; the match to TRBD1 covers 8 bases. The germline V gene encodes CDR1 MGHRA and CDR2 YSYEKL. V lost 4 bases and J lost 1; bases outside the gene matches: 4. CDR3 length: 15 residues. CDR3 bases: TGCGCCAGCAGCCGCCCGGGACAGGGCACAGATACGCAGTATTTT. This sequence encodes CASSRPGQGTDTQYF.

This clone was found once. The V call is TRBV5-1, the J call TRBJ2-1; 8 bases agree with TRBD1. The CDR3 spans 18 residues. The germline CDR1 and CDR2 sequences are SGHRS and YFSETQ. Trimming took 0 bases from V and 0 from J; bases not matched to a gene: 8. CDR3 region: CASSLGPTGVGSYNEQFF. As DNA, the CDR3 is TGCGCCAGCAGCTTGGGACCGACAGGGGTGGGCTCCTACAATGAGCAGTTCTTC.

The chain couples TRBV13 to TRBJ2-7, with TRBD2 matching 8 bases. The CDR3 length is 18 residues. Per germline, CDR1 PRHDT and CDR2 FYEKMQ (reference sequence). Trimming cost V 2 bases and J 0 bases; bases outside gene matches: 12. CDR3 sequence reads: CASSLTDQAGVPSYEQYF. Here the CDR3 DNA reads TGTGCCAGCAGCTTAACTGATCAAGCGGGAGTCCCCTCCTACGAGCAGTACTTC. The whole variable domain, filled in from reference TRBV13 and TRBJ2-7, reads AAGVIQSPRHLIKEKRETATLKCYPIPRHDTVYWYQQGPGQDPQFLISFYEKMQSDKGSIPDRFSAQQFSDYHSELNMSSLELGDSALYFCASSLTDQAGVPSYEQYFGPGTRLTVT.

The chain has TRBV10-1 and TRBJ2-5, with D possibly being TRBD2 (6 bases). Germline V gives CDR1 WNHNN, CDR2 SYGVQD (reference sequence). Trimming stripped 6 bases from V and 5 bases from J, with 25 bases between. The CDR3 covers 17 residues. CDR3 sequence reads: CASRVKGTAIRPETQYF. CDR3 nucleotides: TGCGCCAGCAGGGTCAAGGGGACTGCGATACGCCCGGAGACCCAGTACTTC.

V is TRBV9 and J is TRBJ2-2; D is undetermined. This CDR3 is built from 13 residues. Germline loops: CDR1 SGDLS, CDR2 YYNGEE. Deletions cut 3 bases from V and 3 bases from J, with 6 bases between. Written as DNA, the CDR3 is TGTGCCAGCAGCGCGTCCTACACCGGGGAGCTGTTTTTT. This codes for CASSASYTGELFF. The complete variable domain, with remaining parts taken from reference TRBV9 and TRBJ2-2, reads DSGVTQTPKHLITATGQRVTLRCSPRSGDLSVYWYQQSLDQGLQFLIQYYNGEERAKGNILERFSAQQFPDLHSELNLSSLELGDSALYFCASSASYTGELFFGEGSRLTVL.

The chain links TRBV19 to TRBJ1-1; no clear D. V was shortened by 4 bases and J by 5 bases, with 8 bases between the two germline ends. Germline lookup yields CDR1 LNHDA and CDR2 SQIVND (reference sequence). CDR3 size: 12 residues. The CDR3 is CASSRSGTEAFF. The CDR3 region has the DNA TGTGCCAGTAGTAGGAGTGGTACTGAAGCTTTCTTT. Looking up the rest from reference TRBV19 and TRBJ1-1 gives the full variable domain: DGGITQSPKYLFRKEGQNVTLSCEQNLNHDAMYWYRQDPGQGLRLIYYSQIVNDFQKGDIAEGYSVSREKKESFPLTVTSAQKNPTAFYLCASSRSGTEAFFGQGTRLTVV.

About this clone: Because the CDR3's place on the DNA is in doubt, the DNA is left out and the CDR3 is given as listed by TCRdb. The J gene is TRBJ2-7, the V gene TRBV28; the table's TRBD1 call for D was not verified on the DNA. Germline V lookup: CDR1 MDHEN, CDR2 SYDVKM. With termini counted, the CDR3 has 15 amino acids. CDR3 loop: CASSSSRSGSYEQYF.

Only a few counts were recorded for this clone. The chain links TRBV5-1 to TRBJ2-3, with D maybe TRBD2 (6 bases). Trimming removed 3 bases from V and 2 bases from J, with 13 bases in between. The CDR3 covers 15 residues. Germline lookup yields CDR1 SGHRS and CDR2 YFSETQ. The chain's CDR3 is CASSSRAGPTDTQYF. The CDR3 DNA follows: TGCGCCAGCAGCTCCCGCGCGGGGCCCACAGATACGCAGTATTTT.

The chain employs TRBV30 and TRBJ2-2; a possible D gene is TRBD1 (6 bases). In germline, CDR1 is GTSNPN, CDR2 SVGIG (reference sequence). The CDR3 sequence is 14 residues long. The V end lost 1 base, the J end lost 4 bases, and 10 bases lay between the germline ends. CDR3 nucleotides: TGTGCCTGGAGTGGGGGGCCAGGCACCGGGGAGCTGTTTTTT. Translated: CAWSGGPGTGELFF. The full variable domain, with the rest looked up from reference TRBV30 and TRBJ2-2, is SQTIHQWPATLVQPVGSPLSLECTVEGTSNPNLYWYRQAAGRGLQLLFYSVGIGQISSEVPQNLSASRPQDRQFILSSKKLLLSDSGFYLCAWSGGPGTGELFFGEGSRLTVL.

This rearrangement joins TRBV3-1 (or the pseudogene TRBV3-2) to TRBJ2-3; 14 nucleotides align to TRBD2. Trimming cost V 0 bases and J 11 bases; bases outside gene matches: 10. The length of the CDR3 is 17 residues. CDR1 LGHDT and CDR2 YNNKEL come from the germline V gene (reference sequence). This chain's CDR3 is CASSQEGTSGGRYGQYF. The CDR3 bases are TGTGCCAGCAGCCAAGAGGGGACTAGCGGGGGCAGATACGGGCAGTATTTT.

The V call is TRBV5-5, the J call TRBJ1-1, with TRBD1 identical over 10 bases. Germline V gene data show CDR1 as SGHKS and CDR2 as YYEKEE (reference sequence). This CDR3 has 14 residues. V lost 3 bases, J lost 4 bases, and 3 bases stayed unmatched. This CDR3 reads CASSWGQGSTEAFF. The DNA of the CDR3 is TGTGCCAGCAGCTGGGGACAGGGGAGCACTGAAGCTTTCTTT. The variable domain in full, with the rest retrieved from reference TRBV5-5 and TRBJ1-1, is DAGVTQSPTHLIKTRGQQVTLRCSPISGHKSVSWYQQVLGQGPQFIFQYYEKEERGRGNFPDRFSARQFPNYSSELNVNALLLGDSALYLCASSWGQGSTEAFFGQGTRLTVV.

The genes are TRBV6-6 and TRBJ2-1; TRBD2 is a possible D gene (6 bases). Looked up from germline, CDR1 is MNHNY and CDR2 is SVGAGI (reference sequence). Trimming stripped 0 bases from V and 4 bases from J, with 13 bases between. The CDR3 extends over 16 amino acids. CDR3 sequence reads: CASSYSRRGGYNEQFF. The CDR3 DNA is TGTGCCAGCAGTTACTCTCGGCGGGGCGGGTACAATGAGCAGTTCTTC.

V usage is TRBV18 and J usage is TRBJ2-1, with 8 bases fitting TRBD2. Losses at the gene ends were 4 bases for V and 4 bases for J; bases not matched to a gene: 9. The CDR3 is 16 residues long. Germline V gene data show CDR1 as KGHSH and CDR2 as LQKENI. The CDR3 coding sequence is TGTGCCAGCTCACTCCTCGGAGCGGGAGCTTACAATGAGCAGTTCTTC. It yields the protein CASSLLGAGAYNEQFF.

The genes are TRBV7-2 and TRBJ2-1; 8 nucleotides agree with TRBD2. This CDR3 spans 15 amino acids. Germline V lookup: CDR1 SGHTA, CDR2 FQGNSA. After removal of 3 bases from V and 3 bases from J, the junction contained 4 bases not matched to a gene. CDR3 sequence: CASSFWSGSYNEQFF. The CDR3 coding sequence is TGTGCCAGCAGCTTTTGGAGCGGGAGCTACAATGAGCAGTTCTTC.

The rearrangement links TRBV6-2 or TRBV6-3 to TRBJ1-5; 7 nucleotides match TRBD1. J was trimmed by 12 bases and V by 4 bases; bases with no gene match: 9. The CDR3 contains 13 residues. Germline V gives CDR1 MNHEY, CDR2 SVGEGT. The CDR3 sequence: CASSLTGSGFQHF. DNA for the CDR3: TGTGCCAGCAGTTTGACAGGGAGCGGTTTCCAGCATTTT.

This chain connects TRBV9 to TRBJ2-2; 12 bases line up with TRBD2. Germline V CDR1 and CDR2: SGDLS, YYNGEE. J gave up 7 bases and V 2 bases, and 3 bases lay outside the gene matches. CDR3 size: 15 residues. The DNA of the CDR3 is TGTGCCAGCAGCGTTGGACTAGCGGGATTCGGGGAGCTGTTTTTT. It yields the protein CASSVGLAGFGELFF.